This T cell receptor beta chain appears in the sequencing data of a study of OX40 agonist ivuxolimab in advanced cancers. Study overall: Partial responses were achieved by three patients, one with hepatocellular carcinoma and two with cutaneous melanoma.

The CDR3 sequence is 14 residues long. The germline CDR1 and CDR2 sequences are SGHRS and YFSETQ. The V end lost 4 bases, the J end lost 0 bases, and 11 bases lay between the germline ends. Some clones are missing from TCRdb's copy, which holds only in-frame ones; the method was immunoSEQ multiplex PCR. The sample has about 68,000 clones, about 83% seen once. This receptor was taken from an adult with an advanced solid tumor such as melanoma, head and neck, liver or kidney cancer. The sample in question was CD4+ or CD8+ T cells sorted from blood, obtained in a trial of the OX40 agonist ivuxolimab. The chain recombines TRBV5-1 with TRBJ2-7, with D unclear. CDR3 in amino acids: CASSTDANSYEQYF. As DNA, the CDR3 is TGCGCCAGCAGCACGGACGCCAACTCCTACGAGCAGTACTTC.